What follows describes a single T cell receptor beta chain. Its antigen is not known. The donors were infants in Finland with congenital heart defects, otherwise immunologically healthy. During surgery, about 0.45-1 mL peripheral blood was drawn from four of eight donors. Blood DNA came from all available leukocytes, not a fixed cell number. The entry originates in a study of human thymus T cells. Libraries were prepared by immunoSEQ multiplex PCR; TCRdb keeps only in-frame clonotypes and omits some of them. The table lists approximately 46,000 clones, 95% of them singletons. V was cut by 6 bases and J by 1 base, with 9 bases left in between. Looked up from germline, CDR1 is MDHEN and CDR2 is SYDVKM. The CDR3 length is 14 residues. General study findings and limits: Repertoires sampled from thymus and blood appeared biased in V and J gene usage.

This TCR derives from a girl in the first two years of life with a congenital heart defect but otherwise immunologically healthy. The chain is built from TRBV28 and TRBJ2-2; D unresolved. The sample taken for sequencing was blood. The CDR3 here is CASRRWGNTGELFF. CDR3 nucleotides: TGTGCCAGCAGGAGGTGGGGGAACACCGGGGAGCTGTTTTTT. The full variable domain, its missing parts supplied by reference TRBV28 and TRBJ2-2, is DVKVTQSSRYLVKRTGEKVFLECVQDMDHENMFWYRQDPGLGLRLIYFSYDVKMKEKGDIPEGYSVSREKKERFSLILESASTNQTSMYLCASRRWGNTGELFFGEGSRLTVL.